One T cell receptor beta chain is described in this entry. What it binds is unknown. The source of the sample is a study of siplizumab effects on memory and regulatory T cells. Profiled with immunoSEQ multiplex PCR; TCRdb holds only in-frame clones, not every one. The sample has about 87,000 clones, about 93% seen once; the top ten hold around 0.31%. After removal of 6 bases from V and 16 bases from J, the junction contained 9 bases not matched to a gene. CDR3 size: 11 residues. CDR1 LNHDA and CDR2 SQIVND come from the germline V gene (reference sequence). General study findings and limits: Proliferating Tregs in siplizumab cultures were never verified as suppressive. Both greater diversity than memory cells and a major contribution to the alloresponse seemed to characterize naive T cells.

This chain links TRBV19 with TRBJ1-5, with TRBD1 identical over 7 bases. The sample taken for sequencing was non-Treg CD4+ T cells sorted from blood. This clonotype was sampled from a human donor in good health. For the CDR3, the DNA is TGTGCCAGTAGCCCGGGACAGTCCAAACATTTT. The encoded protein is CASSPGQSKHF.